This is a list of T cell receptor beta chains from one sample in a study of T cells in Graves' hyperthyroidism and ophthalmopathy. TCRdb reprocessed the multiplex PCR reads via MiXCR and lists one record per CDR3 protein. The sample contains around 620,000 distinct CDR3 sequences, roughly 17% of which appear only once. The sequencing input was blood. The receptors derive from a young woman with Graves' hyperthyroidism. CDR3s include the opening cysteine and the closing phenylalanine or tryptophan. Fields, in order: CDR3 DNA, CDR3 protein, clone size, V gene, J gene, D gene. The D gene is left open where the match is weak. The size field is filled for only some rows; it gives once, few, many or a size class.

TGTGCCAGCAGCTATATACGTTTGGACAGGTCTGAAGCTTTCTTT,CASSYIRLDRSEAFF,many,TRBV6-1,TRBJ1-1,TRBD1
TGTGCCAGCAGCACACGACTAGCGGGAGAGGAGCAGTACTTC,CASSTRLAGEEQYF,many,TRBV9,TRBJ2-7,TRBD2
TGTGCCAGCAGTTACTGGGCTACAGCCCCCAAAAACATTCAGTACTTC,CASSYWATAPKNIQYF,few,TRBV6-2/TRBV6-3,TRBJ2-4,.
TGTGCCAGCAGTTTCTTTGGGGGTACGGAGACCCAGTACTTC,CASSFFGGTETQYF,many,TRBV12-3/TRBV12-4,TRBJ2-5,.
TGTGCCAGCTCACCCGACTTAATCTCCTACAATGAGCAGTTCTTC,CASSPDLISYNEQFF,many,TRBV18,TRBJ2-1,.
TGTGCCAGCAGTGCCGGGGAGGCCAATTCCTACGAGCAGTACTTC,CASSAGEANSYEQYF,many,TRBV2,TRBJ2-7,.
TGTGCCACCAGTGAGGAGACAGTTAACTATGGCTACACCTTC,CATSEETVNYGYTF,many,TRBV24-1,TRBJ1-2,.
TGTGCCAGCAGGAAGGACAGCGGCCAGGGCACAGATACGCAGTATTTT,CASRKDSGQGTDTQYF,.,TRBV6-1,TRBJ2-3,.
TGCAGCGCCCCCGGGACTAGCGGGAGAGGGCATGAGCAGTTCTTC,CSAPGTSGRGHEQFF,few,TRBV29-1,TRBJ2-1,TRBD2
TGCGCCAGCAGCCAAGAATGGGGACAGAAGCAGTACTTC,CASSQEWGQKQYF,.,TRBV4-1,TRBJ2-7,TRBD1
TGTGCCAGCAGTCTATCTTTGGGACAGCGGACCTACGAGCAGTACTTC,CASSLSLGQRTYEQYF,many,TRBV27,TRBJ2-7,TRBD1
TGTGCCAGCAGGAGGGACAGGCAGACCTACGAGCAGTACTTC,CASRRDRQTYEQYF,many,TRBV6-1,TRBJ2-7,TRBD1
TGTGCCAAAAGGGGGGTTCGGGGACAGGGCGAGGAGACCCAGTACTTC,CAKRGVRGQGEETQYF,many,TRBV28,TRBJ2-5,TRBD1
TGTGCCAGCAGTTCGACCGGGACAGGGAGTGGAAAGTACTTC,CASSSTGTGSGKYF,.,TRBV28,TRBJ2-5,TRBD1
TGCAGTGCTCCAGACGTCCGCTATGGCTACACCTTC,CSAPDVRYGYTF,few,TRBV20-1,TRBJ1-2,.
TGTGCCAGCATCCACGGAGCCAAAAACATTCAGTACTTC,CASIHGAKNIQYF,few,TRBV3-1,TRBJ2-4,.
TGCGCCAGCAGCCAAAATACCGGGGAGAACGTGAATTCACCCCTCCACTTT,CASSQNTGENVNSPLHF,.,TRBV4-3,TRBJ1-6,.
TGCAGCGTGACAGAATTCTCTGGGGCCAACGTCCTGACTTTC,CSVTEFSGANVLTF,few,TRBV29-1,TRBJ2-6,.
TGTGCCAGCAGTCCAATCGGGGGGACGGTGACCTACGAGCAGTACTTC,CASSPIGGTVTYEQYF,.,TRBV7-9,TRBJ2-7,TRBD2
TGCAGTGCTAGAGATCATAAGGAGGGGTTTCAGCCCCAGCATTTT,CSARDHKEGFQPQHF,few,TRBV20-1,TRBJ1-5,.